This TCR beta chain derives from a study of blood T cell repertoires in COVID-19. The data were produced by immunoSEQ multiplex PCR, yet TCRdb's version contains in-frame clones alone and is incomplete. Counted here are fewer than 350,000 clones, approximately 88% occurring once; the ten biggest clones make up approximately 5.5%. CDR3 length equals 15 residues. Per germline, CDR1 SGHTA and CDR2 FQGTGA. Deletions cut 2 bases from V and 0 bases from J, with 10 bases between. The participants were between about 18 and 90 years old and came from under 25 US areas. Cohorts were based on clinical histories the participants reported. Recovery among Cohort 3 donors was established by two negative PCRs, clearance, or symptom resolution.

The sequence came from a man aged 60 to 75 who had recovered from COVID-19. Sequenced input: PBMCs or T cells enriched from blood (not recorded which). This chain connects TRBV7-3 to TRBJ1-1; no firm D call. CDR3 nucleotide sequence: TGTGCCAGCAGCTTACGCGGTCAGTTGAACACTGAAGCTTTCTTT. It specifies CASSLRGQLNTEAFF.